This entry is about one T cell receptor (beta chain). This specimen comes from a study of blood T cell repertoires in COVID-19. Study-wide context: Sites in the United States, Italy and Spain provided acute and convalescent COVID-19 samples. Sources were T cells, B-cell-depleted T cells, or PBMCs; the material itself was cDNA or gDNA.

Participants were aged roughly 18 to 90 years from around 26 US areas. Study processing details: Estimation of nucleated cell counts relied on the amplification of reference gene primers. This table comes from immunoSEQ multiplex PCR, and its TCRdb copy is limited to in-frame clones, with some not included. V and J calls and clone size are those listed in that table; D and trimming were worked out from the DNA. The data show 130,000 or so clones, around 84% seen once. The CDR3 contains 17 residues. From germline, CDR1 is MNHNS and CDR2 SASEGT. V lost 2 bases, J lost 0 bases, and 15 bases lay in between.

The source of this sequence is a man aged 40-55 years with acute COVID-19. This rearrangement joins TRBV6-1 to TRBJ2-3; D might be TRBD2 (6 bases). Sequenced input: PBMCs or T cells enriched from blood (not recorded which). CDR3 sequence reads: CASSELGLGLSTDTQYF. For the CDR3, the DNA is TGTGCCAGCAGTGAATTGGGACTTGGACTTAGCACAGATACGCAGTATTTT.